The 30 T cell receptor beta chains given below trace back to one sample, sequenced in a study of regulatory T cells in long-lasting Graves disease (dated by TCRdb to 2020 to 2023). The library came from multiplex PCR. Sequenced using an Illumina HiSeq 4000. To build TCR beta libraries, CDR3 regions were amplified by Arm-PCR using iRepertoire HTBI primers. TCRdb trimmed public reads at Q25 via fastp, called clones via MiXCR and kept in-frame beta chains. Every CDR3 protein is listed once, alongside the most common genes and DNA of its rows. For this sample there are about 470,000 distinct CDR3 sequences; approximately 15% appear just once. The ten most abundant clones make up 16% of the sample. The meaning of the sample's time point label: newly diagnosed GD, antithyroid drugs for less than 3 months. RNA was extracted from PBMCs in TRIzol for both TCR sequencing and RNA sequencing. This sample also belongs to another study, concerning T cells in Graves' hyperthyroidism and ophthalmopathy.

The sample was peripheral blood mononuclear cells (PBMCs), taken at new diagnosis, from a patient treated with antithyroid drugs. These receptors all stem from a woman aged 25 to 39 with Graves disease. Donor details come from another sample of the same person, matched by shared clones.

This clonotype was seen repeatedly, ten times or more. This sequence joins TRBV11-2 and TRBJ1-1; unclear D gene. This CDR3 region has 14 residues. Trimming removed 0 bases from V and 9 bases from J, with 14 bases in between. Germline-derived CDR1 and CDR2 are SGHAT and FQNNGV. As DNA, the CDR3 is TGTGCCAGCAGCTTAGAAGAGAGGACGAGACAAGCTTTCTTT. It codes for CASSLEERTRQAFF.

In its sample, this clonotype was seen many times. The gene calls are TRBV29-1 and TRBJ1-1, with no clear D. Germline CDR1 and CDR2: SQVTM and ANQGSEA. The CDR3 extends over 11 amino acids. Trimming shortened V by 1 base and J by 4 bases, and 4 bases separated the two germline ends. The CDR3 nucleotides are TGCAGCGTTGAAGGGGTCACTGAAGCTTTCTTT. It codes for CSVEGVTEAFF.

In its sample, this clonotype was seen a few times. The rearrangement joins TRBV9 to TRBJ2-1; D is uncertain. The CDR3 is 11 residues long. V gave up 3 bases and J gave up 12 bases, with 10 bases separating them. Germline V lookup: CDR1 SGDLS, CDR2 YYNGEE. CDR3 loop: CASSDTWGQFF. CDR3 bases: TGTGCCAGCAGCGACACGTGGGGGCAGTTCTTC.

Many counts were recorded for this clonotype. CDR3 sequence: CASSGSDRRVSTNEKLFF. The CDR3 coding sequence is TGTGCCAGCAGCGGAAGCGACAGGAGAGTTTCAACTAATGAAAAACTGTTTTTT. This chain joins TRBV9 and TRBJ1-4; D possibly corresponds to TRBD1 (6 bases). The V gene lost 3 bases and the J gene lost 0 bases, with 18 bases spanning the gap. The CDR3 extends over 18 amino acids. Per the germline V gene, CDR1 is SGDLS and CDR2 is YYNGEE.

There are a few counts of this clonotype. A much larger clone lies a single base off, so this may be a read error. V usage is TRBV28 and J usage is TRBJ2-7; 8 positions match TRBD1. The CDR3 length is 15 residues. Germline V CDR1 and CDR2: MDHEN, SYDVKM. The CDR3 DNA reads TGTGCCAGCAGTCCCCCACAGGGGGTACTCTACGAGCCGTACTTC. Protein sequence: CASSPPQGVLYEPYF.

Ten or more counts support this clonotype. The chain uses TRBV7-9 and TRBJ2-7, with 8 positions matching TRBD2. Per the germline V gene, CDR1 is SEHNR and CDR2 is FQNEAQ (reference sequence). The V and J ends lost 3 bases and 3 bases, in that order; junction bases with no gene match: 4. The CDR3 length is 14 residues. CDR3 nucleotide sequence: TGTGCCAGCAGCTTTTCTAGCGGGCGCTACGAGCAGTACTTC. It specifies CASSFSSGRYEQYF.

This clonotype was picked up one time. The gene calls are TRBV20-1 and TRBJ2-1; the D gene is possibly TRBD2 (6 bases). Germline V gene sequence: CDR1 DFQATT, CDR2 SNEGSKA (reference sequence). Between the trimmed V and J ends, which lost 1 base and 8 bases, there was a span of 9 bases. The CDR3 covers 12 residues. The CDR3 nucleotides read TGCAGTGCTAGAGTTCGGGAGCATGAGCAGTTCTTC. Translated, it gives CSARVREHEQFF.

In this sample, this clonotype turned up many times. The gene calls are TRBV27 and TRBJ2-1; D gene unclear. CDR1 and CDR2 from the germline V gene are MNHEY and SMNVEV (reference sequence). This CDR3 spans 15 amino acids. Between the trimmed V and J ends, which lost 1 base and 0 bases, there was a span of 7 bases. This chain's CDR3 is CASSLLLSSYNEQFF. The CDR3 DNA sequence: TGTGCCAGCAGTTTATTGCTGAGCTCCTACAATGAGCAGTTCTTC.

This clonotype was recorded at least ten times. The V call is TRBV27, the J call TRBJ2-5; D gene uncertain. The CDR3 covers 15 residues. In germline, CDR1 is MNHEY, CDR2 SMNVEV (reference sequence). V lost 5 bases to trimming and J lost 5 bases, with 18 bases between them. CDR3 DNA sequence: TGTGCCAGCAGTACCCCAAGGTCTCTCAGCGAGACCCAGTACTTC. This gives the protein CASSTPRSLSETQYF.

This clonotype has a count of ten or more. The J gene is TRBJ1-1, the V gene TRBV3-1; D ambiguous. Germline V gives CDR1 LGHDT, CDR2 YNNKEL (reference sequence). V lost 4 bases and J lost 8, with 11 bases in between. The CDR3 contains 12 residues. CDR3 sequence: CASSRLGSEAFF. The CDR3 bases are TGTGCCAGCAGCCGCCTAGGGTCAGAAGCTTTCTTT.

The table lists this clonotype with many counts. CDR3 coding DNA: TGTGCCACCAGCAGAGAGGAGGGTAGGGAGCAGTTCTTC. Translated: CATSREEGREQFF. The chain combines TRBV15 with TRBJ2-1; weak D call: TRBD2 (6 bases). Per the germline V gene, CDR1 is LNHNV and CDR2 is YYDKDF (reference sequence). This CDR3 spans 13 amino acids. The V end lost 0 bases, the J end lost 10 bases, and 10 bases lay between the germline ends. Drawing the rest from reference TRBV15 and TRBJ2-1, the complete variable domain is DAMVIQNPRYQVTQFGKPVTLSCSQTLNHNVMYWYQQKSSQAPKLLFHYYDKDFNNEADTPDNFQSRRPNTSFCFLDIRSPGLGDTAMYLCATSREEGREQFFGPGTRLTVL.

In this sample, this clonotype turned up many times. One end of the junction fails to match germline, which may point to a read error. This rearrangement joins TRBV3-1 to TRBJ1-2; D remains ambiguous. The CDR3 extends over 13 amino acids. The germline CDR1 and CDR2 sequences are LGHDT and YNNKEL (reference sequence). CDR3 DNA sequence: TGTGCCACCAGCAGCCCCCAGATCTATGGCTACACCTTC. It yields the protein CATSSPQIYGYTF.

This clonotype occurred a few times. J is TRBJ2-3 and V is TRBV19; D could derive from TRBD1 or TRBD2 (5 bases each). The length of the CDR3 is 16 residues. Between the trimmed V and J ends, which lost 7 bases and 0 bases, there was a span of 17 bases. Germline values: CDR1 LNHDA, CDR2 SQIVND (reference sequence). The CDR3 region is CASTGTGTVSTDTQYF. CDR3 coding DNA: TGTGCCAGTACTGGCACCGGGACGGTGAGCACAGATACGCAGTATTTT.

The rearrangement links TRBV25-1 to TRBJ2-7; the match to TRBD2 covers 7 bases. J gave up 7 bases and V 4 bases, and 13 bases lay outside the gene matches. The CDR3 sequence is 15 residues long. Germline-derived CDR1 and CDR2 are MGHDK and SYGVNS. The CDR3: CASSATPGGREEQYF. The CDR3 coding sequence is TGTGCCAGCAGTGCAACCCCGGGTGGGCGGGAGGAGCAGTACTTC.

V and J are TRBV20-1 and TRBJ2-1; 7 bases fit TRBD2. V trimming: 1 base; J trimming: 3 bases; junction bases outside the gene matches: 3. The germline CDR1 and CDR2 sequences are DFQATT and SNEGSKA (reference sequence). The CDR3 spans 14 residues. The CDR3 protein is CSARGTSDYNEQFF. CDR3 nucleotides: TGCAGTGCTAGAGGGACTAGTGACTACAATGAGCAGTTCTTC.

This clonotype was counted many times. This chain uses TRBV15 with TRBJ2-5; a weak D match, TRBD2 (5 bases). The V end lost 4 bases, the J end lost 5 bases, and 14 bases lay between the germline ends. The CDR3 covers 14 residues. CDR1 LNHNV and CDR2 YYDKDF come from the germline V gene (reference sequence). Written as DNA, the CDR3 is TGTGCCACCAGCATCCCCGGTAGAGGGGAGACCCAGTACTTC. Its translation: CATSIPGRGETQYF. Combining the CDR3 with reference TRBV15 and TRBJ2-5 gives the whole variable domain DAMVIQNPRYQVTQFGKPVTLSCSQTLNHNVMYWYQQKSSQAPKLLFHYYDKDFNNEADTPDNFQSRRPNTSFCFLDIRSPGLGDTAMYLCATSIPGRGETQYFGPGTRLLVL.

This clonotype was seen repeatedly, ten times or more. V gene TRBV3-1 combines with J gene TRBJ2-7; a weak D match, TRBD2 (6 bases). Trimming shortened V by 1 base and J by 3 bases, and 10 bases separated the two germline ends. CDR1 and CDR2 (germline): LGHDT, YNNKEL (reference sequence). The CDR3 is made up of 14 amino acids. The CDR3 loop reads CASSQAGAHYEQYF. CDR3 in DNA: TGTGCCAGCAGCCAAGCGGGAGCCCACTACGAGCAGTACTTC.

This clonotype was seen at least ten times. The chain is built from TRBV7-8 and TRBJ2-5; weak D call: TRBD2 (6 bases). Germline V gives CDR1 SGHVS, CDR2 FQNEAQ. The CDR3 loop spans 19 amino acids. V dropped 5 bases and J dropped 2 bases, with 27 bases sitting between them. CDR3 residues: CASSPHPRDRELGQETQYF. CDR3 in DNA: TGTGCCAGCAGCCCCCATCCGCGGGATAGGGAACTGGGGCAAGAGACCCAGTACTTC. The full variable domain, completed using reference TRBV7-8 and TRBJ2-5, is GAGVSQSPRYKVAKRGQDVALRCDPISGHVSLFWYQQALGQGPEFLTYFQNEAQLDKSGLPSDRFFAERPEGSVSTLKIQRTQQEDSAVYLCASSPHPRDRELGQETQYFGPGTRLLVL.

The V call is TRBV11-2, the J call TRBJ1-2; unclear D gene. CDR3 length equals 13 residues. CDR1 is SGHAT and CDR2 is FQNNGV in the germline V gene. Trimming cost V 5 bases and J 3 bases, with 10 bases left between them. CDR3 region: CASSGFQDYGYTF. The CDR3 DNA sequence: TGTGCCAGCAGCGGTTTCCAAGACTATGGCTACACCTTC.

The chain couples TRBV20-1 to TRBJ2-7; 9 bases are shared with TRBD1. The CDR3 consists of 13 residues. The germline gives CDR1 DFQATT, CDR2 SNEGSKA (reference sequence). Losses at the gene ends were 7 bases for V and 6 bases for J; bases not matched to a gene: 10. The CDR3 coding sequence is TGCAGTGGGAAGGGGACAGGGATATTCGAGCAGTACTTC. It is translated as CSGKGTGIFEQYF.

This clonotype was detected ten times or more. V and J are TRBV2 and TRBJ1-1; TRBD1 is a possible D gene (5 bases). The germline V and J ends were trimmed by 2 bases and 5 bases, with 12 bases remaining between them. The CDR3 is made up of 14 amino acids. Germline-derived CDR1 and CDR2 are SNHLY and FYNNEI. Written as DNA, the CDR3 is TGTGCCAGCAGTGAAAACAGGATGGGTACTGAAGCTTTCTTT. As protein: CASSENRMGTEAFF.

This clonotype was detected ten times or more. The chain carries TRBV2 and TRBJ2-5, with D possibly matching TRBD2 (6 bases). The CDR3 is made up of 16 amino acids. The V gene lost 4 bases and the J gene lost 2 bases, with 17 bases spanning the gap. Germline values: CDR1 SNHLY, CDR2 FYNNEI. Here the CDR3 DNA reads TGTGCCAGCAGTGTTATAGAGCGGGTTCAACAAGAGACCCAGTACTTC. Translation: CASSVIERVQQETQYF. Based on the CDR3 plus reference TRBV2 and TRBJ2-5, the full variable domain is EPEVTQTPSHQVTQMGQEVILRCVPISNHLYFYWYRQILGQKVEFLVSFYNNEISEKSEIFDDQFSVERPDGSNFTLKIRSTKLEDSAMYFCASSVIERVQQETQYFGPGTRLLVL.

This clonotype was seen a few times. The rearrangement joins TRBV7-9 to TRBJ2-3, with D unresolved. The CDR3 is 15 amino acids. Germline CDR1 reads SEHNR; CDR2 reads FQNEAQ (reference sequence). With 1 base removed from V and 0 bases from J, the gap between germline ends came to 8 bases. This CDR3 reads CASSLGQMSTDTQYF. CDR3 nucleotides: TGTGCCAGCAGCTTAGGCCAGATGAGCACAGATACGCAGTATTTT.

This clonotype was counted only a few times. V is TRBV5-6 and J is TRBJ2-7, with 12 bases aligning to TRBD2. The CDR3 loop spans 14 amino acids. The V and J ends lost 2 bases and 12 bases, in that order; junction bases with no gene match: 9. The germline V gene encodes CDR1 SGHDT and CDR2 YYEEEE. The chain's CDR3 is CASSLELAGGSPYF. CDR3 in DNA: TGTGCCAGCAGCTTAGAACTAGCGGGAGGAAGCCCGTACTTC.

In this sample, this clonotype turned up a few times. The chain combines TRBV14 with TRBJ2-7; D gene uncertain. This CDR3 is 16 amino acids long. With 0 bases removed from V and 2 bases from J, the gap between germline ends came to 14 bases. Germline V gene data show CDR1 as SGHDN and CDR2 as FVKESK. The CDR3 DNA reads as TGTGCCAGCAGCCAAGACGGCTACCGAGCCACCTACGAGCAGTACTTC. It encodes CASSQDGYRATYEQYF. The variable domain in full, completed from reference TRBV14 and TRBJ2-7, reads EAGVTQFPSHSVIEKGQTVTLRCDPISGHDNLYWYRRVMGKEIKFLLHFVKESKQDESGMPNNRFLAERTGGTYSTLKVQPAELEDSGVYFCASSQDGYRATYEQYFGPGTRLTVT.

The chain uses TRBV11-2 and TRBJ2-7; D may be TRBD2 (6 bases). V lost 5 bases, J lost 3 bases, and 14 bases lay in between. This CDR3 has 14 residues. Germline CDR1 and CDR2: SGHAT and FQNNGV. The CDR3 sequence: CASSVGDGSYEQYF. The CDR3 DNA follows: TGTGCCAGCAGCGTAGGCGACGGGAGCTACGAGCAGTACTTC.

This clonotype was found many times. The chain joins TRBV3-1 to TRBJ1-5, with a possible D match to TRBD1 (6 bases). This CDR3 spans 15 amino acids. Germline V lookup: CDR1 LGHDT, CDR2 YNNKEL (reference sequence). With 8 bases removed from V and 3 bases from J, the gap between germline ends came to 17 bases. The CDR3 DNA sequence: TGTGCCAGCTCTAGGGGGGGAAAGTACAATCAGCCCCAGCATTTT. Translated, it gives CASSRGGKYNQPQHF.

The chain uses TRBV12-3 or TRBV12-4 and TRBJ2-7, with TRBD2 as a possible D gene (7 bases). The CDR3 has 16 residues. V was pared by 5 bases and J by 6 bases, with 23 bases between. The CDR3 nucleotides read TGTGCCAGCAGTCCCGGGCGGGGGCGAGGGTTCCCCGAGCAGTACTTC. The encoded protein is CASSPGRGRGFPEQYF.

This clonotype was detected only once. This could be a read error, since a much larger clone is one nucleotide away. In this CDR3 the conserved last residue, phenylalanine or tryptophan, is missing, so a read error is likely. This chain links TRBV20-1 with TRBJ2-1; tentatively, D is TRBD1 or TRBD2 (6 bases each). V lost 6 bases to trimming and J lost 5 bases, with 8 bases between them. The V gene's germline CDR1 is DFQATT and CDR2 SNEGSKA (reference sequence). The CDR3 runs to 11 residues. For the CDR3, the DNA is TGCAGTGCGCGGGACAACAATGAGCAGTTCTCC. Translating gives CSARDNNEQFS.

Ten or more counts support this clonotype. The CDR3 DNA reads TGTGCCAGCAGTCGCCCGACCGGGACAGGGTACAATGAGCAGTTCTTC. Its protein is CASSRPTGTGYNEQFF. V and J are TRBV12-3 or TRBV12-4 and TRBJ2-1; 9 nucleotides match TRBD1. J was trimmed by 4 bases and V by 5 bases; bases with no gene match: 9. This CDR3 has 16 amino acids.